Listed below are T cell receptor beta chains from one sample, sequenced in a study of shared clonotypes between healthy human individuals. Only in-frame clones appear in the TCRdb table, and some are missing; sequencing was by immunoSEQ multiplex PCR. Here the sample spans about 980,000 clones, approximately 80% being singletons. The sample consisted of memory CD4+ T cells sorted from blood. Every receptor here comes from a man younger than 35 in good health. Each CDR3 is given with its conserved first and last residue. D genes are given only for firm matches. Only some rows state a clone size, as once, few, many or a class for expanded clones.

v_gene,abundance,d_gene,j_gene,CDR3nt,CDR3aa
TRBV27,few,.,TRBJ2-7,TGTGCCAGCAGTGAGAAAGGGAACGAGCAGTACTTC,CASSEKGNEQYF
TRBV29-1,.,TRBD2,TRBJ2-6,TGCAGCGTCAGACTAGCGGGAACTGGTGGGGCCAACGTCCTGACTTTC,CSVRLAGTGGANVLTF
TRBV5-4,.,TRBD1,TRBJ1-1,TGTGCCAGCTCCGGGACAGGGGGCCCTGAAGCTTTCTTT,CASSGTGGPEAFF
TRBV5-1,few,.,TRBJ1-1,TGCGCCAGCGCTACTCTACTCGGCACTGAAGCTTTCTTT,CASATLLGTEAFF
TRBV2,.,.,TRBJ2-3,TGTGCCAGCAGTCCTGAACAGGGGAGGGATACGCAGTATTTT,CASSPEQGRDTQYF
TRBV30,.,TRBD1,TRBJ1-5,TGTGCCTGGAGTTCGGGACAGGCACAGCCCCAGCATTTT,CAWSSGQAQPQHF
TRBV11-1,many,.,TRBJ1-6,TGTGCCAGCAGCTTAGGCCCCGAGGGGTCACCCCTCCACTTT,CASSLGPEGSPLHF
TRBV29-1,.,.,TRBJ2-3,TGCAGCGTTGACCCTGAACAGGGCCCAGATACGCAGTATTTT,CSVDPEQGPDTQYF
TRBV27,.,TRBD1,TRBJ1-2,TGTGCCAGCAGTTCGTGGACAGGGGGCGCTGGCTACACCTTC,CASSSWTGGAGYTF
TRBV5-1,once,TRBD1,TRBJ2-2,TGCGCCAGCAGTCTGGACAGGGTGACTCTCACCGGGGAGCTGTTTTTT,CASSLDRVTLTGELFF
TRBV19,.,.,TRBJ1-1,TGTGCCAGTAGTATAATTGGAAACACTGAAGCTTTCTTT,CASSIIGNTEAFF